This T cell receptor (beta chain) is drawn from a study of T cells in Graves' hyperthyroidism and ophthalmopathy. General study results and limits: Most thyroid clonotypes that were expanded above 0.001 also turned up in blood.

Investigators excluded patients with uncontrolled infection, other autoimmune disease, pregnancy or lactation. Many counts were recorded for this clonotype. Its antigen is undetermined. Researchers took RNA transcripts and amplified the TCR beta CDR3 regions from them. During a first-round RT-PCR of the TCR CDR3, the HTBI primer set was used. A single record per CDR3 protein comes from TCRdb applying MiXCR to the multiplex PCR reads. The sample consists of under 550,000 distinct CDR3 sequences, roughly an eighth of them appearing once. The TCR comes from a woman between 18 and 29 years old with Graves' hyperthyroidism. Sequenced material: blood.

This CDR3 reads CASSEIVGNNYGYTF. The DNA for the CDR3 is TGTGCCAGCAGTGAAATTGTAGGTAATAACTATGGCTACACCTTC. The rearrangement uses TRBV6-1 and TRBJ1-2; D gene unclear. Germline-derived CDR1 and CDR2 are MNHNS and SASEGT. The CDR3 has 15 residues. V was cut by 2 bases and J by 1 base, with 11 bases left in between.